The clone carrying this T cell receptor beta chain occurred a few times. Its antigen is unidentified. Primed by a sample-barcoded 5' primer and a J-beta primer mix, a second PCR proceeded for 7 to 11 cycles. TCRdb ran MiXCR on the 5' RACE reads and lists one entry per CDR3 protein. This sample yields fewer than 1,000,000 distinct CDR3 sequences, of which around 43% are seen a single time; around 18% belongs to the top ten. The CDR3 is 15 residues long. The germline V gene has CDR1 LGHNA and CDR2 YSLEER. V gave up 3 bases and J gave up 7 bases; unmatched junction bases: 6. This entry is derived from a study of blood T cells in healthy people across ages. Whole-study results and caveats: It was not possible, with unsorted PBMCs, to conclusively compare naive and antigen-experienced cells. A roughly linear age-dependent decrease characterized TCR beta diversity per million T cells.

Each sample provided at least 5 micrograms of extracted total RNA. Source material: blood. The chain carries TRBV4-3 and TRBJ2-2; TRBD1 aligns across 9 bases. This TCR came from a man in his sixties in good health. The CDR3 sequence is CASSHHDRGIGELFF. CDR3 coding DNA: TGCGCCAGCAGCCATCACGACAGGGGGATCGGGGAGCTGTTTTTT.